Below are 9 T cell receptor beta chains sequenced from a single sample in a study of T-cell reconstitution after alpha-beta-depleted transplantation in children. Unique molecular identifiers featured in how the TCRbeta library was prepared. MiXCR, applied by TCRdb to the PCR reads, yields one record per CDR3 protein. The sample contains 330,000 or so distinct CDR3 sequences, about a tenth of which appear only once. This specimen consisted of PBMCs, obtained before TCRalphabeta/CD19-depleted stem cell transplant. All receptors come from a boy less than two years old with acute myeloid leukemia, due to receive a stem cell transplant.

The chain couples TRBV4-2 to TRBJ2-2, with TRBD1 identical over 12 bases. This CDR3 spans 18 amino acids. With 2 bases clipped from V and 6 bases from J, the junction kept 10 bases outside the gene matches. Germline V gives CDR1 LGHNA, CDR2 YNFKEQ. The CDR3 spells CASSQWPPGQGAAGELFF. The DNA of the CDR3 is TGTGCCAGCAGCCAATGGCCTCCGGGACAGGGGGCGGCCGGGGAGCTGTTTTTT.

This clonotype showed up just a few times. V is TRBV7-9 and J is TRBJ2-6; TRBD1 matches 8 bases. Per the germline V gene, CDR1 is SEHNR and CDR2 is FQNEAQ (reference sequence). This CDR3 comprises 16 residues. With V trimmed by 4 bases and J by 2 bases, 4 bases remained unmatched. The CDR3 reads CASSSTGGPGANVLTF. CDR3 coding DNA: TGTGCCAGCAGCTCTACAGGGGGGCCTGGGGCCAACGTCCTGACTTTC.

This chain uses TRBV20-1 with TRBJ2-1; 9 bases map to TRBD2. The trim removed 1 base at V and 4 bases at J, leaving 11 bases unmatched. The CDR3 runs 17 residues. In germline, CDR1 is DFQATT, CDR2 SNEGSKA (reference sequence). This CDR3 is CSARVDSGRGVYNEQFF. The CDR3 DNA is TGCAGTGCTAGAGTCGATAGCGGGAGAGGGGTTTACAATGAGCAGTTCTTC.

The sample holds many counts of this clonotype. In nucleotides, the CDR3 is TGTGCCAGCAGTTTTCTGGGTGCGGGGGCGCTAGCCAAAAACATTCAGTACTTC. Translated, it gives CASSFLGAGALAKNIQYF. The genes are TRBV12-3 or TRBV12-4 and TRBJ2-4; TRBD2 might be the D (7 bases). V was cut by 3 bases and J by 0 bases, with 18 bases left in between. The CDR3 is 18 amino acids.

This clonotype was observed at least ten times. The chain has TRBV12-3 or TRBV12-4 and TRBJ2-5; D gene uncertain. V was shortened by 3 bases and J by 0 bases, with 5 bases between the two germline ends. The CDR3 has 13 residues. The CDR3 sequence: CASSLVHQETQYF. The CDR3 DNA sequence: TGTGCCAGCAGTTTGGTCCACCAAGAGACCCAGTACTTC.

This chain joins TRBV15 and TRBJ2-1, with 7 bases that match TRBD1. The CDR3 contains 15 residues. Per germline, CDR1 LNHNV and CDR2 YYDKDF (reference sequence). V trimming: 0 bases; J trimming: 4 bases; junction bases outside the gene matches: 3. CDR3 sequence: CATSREGTEYNEQFF. DNA for the CDR3: TGTGCCACCAGCAGAGAAGGGACAGAATACAATGAGCAGTTCTTC.

This clonotype was recorded many times. This chain uses TRBV9 with TRBJ1-5; tentative D call: TRBD1 (6 bases). Germline values: CDR1 SGDLS, CDR2 YYNGEE. V gave up 4 bases and J gave up 6 bases, with 14 bases separating them. The CDR3 has 14 amino acids. In DNA, the CDR3 is TGTGCCAGCAGCAAGGGACAAGAGGGTCAGCCCCAGCATTTT. It is translated as CASSKGQEGQPQHF. Full variable domain (remainder filled in from reference TRBV9 and TRBJ1-5): DSGVTQTPKHLITATGQRVTLRCSPRSGDLSVYWYQQSLDQGLQFLIQYYNGEERAKGNILERFSAQQFPDLHSELNLSSLELGDSALYFCASSKGQEGQPQHFGDGTRLSIL.

As regards this clonotype: This could be a read error, since a much larger clone is one nucleotide away. The rearrangement links TRBV12-3 or TRBV12-4 to TRBJ1-3; D possibly corresponds to TRBD1 (6 bases). The CDR3 is 17 amino acids. V lost 5 bases to trimming and J lost 0 bases, with 17 bases between them. CDR3 sequence: CASSREQGGLSGNTIYF. The CDR3 DNA sequence: TGTGCCAGCAGTAGGGAACAGGGAGGCCTCTCTGGAAACACCATATATTTT.

There are many counts of this clonotype. The chain uses TRBV7-2 and TRBJ1-5; TRBD1 aligns across 7 bases. After removal of 6 bases from V and 6 bases from J, the junction contained 11 bases not matched to a gene. The CDR3 loop spans 15 amino acids. Germline values: CDR1 SGHTA, CDR2 FQGNSA. The CDR3 DNA is TGTGCCAGCAGTTATCAGCTAGGGGGCGGTCAGCCCCAGCATTTT. Translating gives CASSYQLGGGQPQHF.